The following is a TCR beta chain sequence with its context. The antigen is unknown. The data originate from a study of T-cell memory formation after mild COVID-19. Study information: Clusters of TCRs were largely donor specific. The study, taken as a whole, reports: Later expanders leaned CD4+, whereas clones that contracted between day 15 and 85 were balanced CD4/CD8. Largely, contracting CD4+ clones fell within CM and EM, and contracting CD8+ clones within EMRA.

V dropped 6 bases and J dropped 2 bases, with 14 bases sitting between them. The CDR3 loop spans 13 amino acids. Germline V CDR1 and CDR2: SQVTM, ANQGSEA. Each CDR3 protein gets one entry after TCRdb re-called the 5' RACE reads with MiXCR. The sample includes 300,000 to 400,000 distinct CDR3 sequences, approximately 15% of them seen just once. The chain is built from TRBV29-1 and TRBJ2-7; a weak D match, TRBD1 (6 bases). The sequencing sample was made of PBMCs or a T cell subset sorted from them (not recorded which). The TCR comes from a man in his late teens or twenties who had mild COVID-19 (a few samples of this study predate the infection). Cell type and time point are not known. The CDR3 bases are TGCAGCGTGGCCCGGGACATGGCCTACGAGCAGTACTTC. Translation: CSVARDMAYEQYF.